This T cell receptor beta chain was captured by sequencing in a study of shared clonotypes between healthy human individuals. The germline CDR1 and CDR2 sequences are MNHNY and SVGAGI (reference sequence). V was pared by 6 bases and J by 0 bases, with 8 bases of the junction left unmatched. The CDR3 runs to 15 residues. Measured with immunoSEQ multiplex PCR; TCRdb has only the in-frame clones, and not every one. Of approximately 710,000 clones listed, roughly 87% are singletons. Sequencing used memory CD8+ T cells from PBMCs. Subset indicated: CD45RO+ cells pooled with CCR7-negative TemRA cells. This sequence was found in a man aged 18 to 30 in good health. Some clones in this sample may be carry-over from other donors' samples. The chain employs TRBV6-6 and TRBJ2-7; 7 bases match TRBD1. The CDR3 region has the DNA TGTGCCAGCAGGCTGTTGGACAGGAGCTCCTACGAGCAGTACTTC. Protein: CASRLLDRSSYEQYF.